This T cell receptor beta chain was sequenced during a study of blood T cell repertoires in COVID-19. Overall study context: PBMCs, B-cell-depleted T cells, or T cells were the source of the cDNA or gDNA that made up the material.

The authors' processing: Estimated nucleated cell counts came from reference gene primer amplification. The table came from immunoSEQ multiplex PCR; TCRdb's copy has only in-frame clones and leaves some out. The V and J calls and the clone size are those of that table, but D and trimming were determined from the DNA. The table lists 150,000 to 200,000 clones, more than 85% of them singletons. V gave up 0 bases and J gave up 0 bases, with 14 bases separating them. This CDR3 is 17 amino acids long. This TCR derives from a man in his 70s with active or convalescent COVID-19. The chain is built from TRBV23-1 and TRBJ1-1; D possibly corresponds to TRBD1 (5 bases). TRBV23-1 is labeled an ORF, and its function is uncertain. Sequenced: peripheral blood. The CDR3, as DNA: TGCGCCAGCAGTCAATCCCAGGGAATCGGTGTGAACACTGAAGCTTTCTTT. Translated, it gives CASSQSQGIGVNTEAFF.